The clone carrying this T cell receptor beta chain came up a few times. Its antigen remains unidentified. The same CDR3 is also encoded by other DNA sequences in this sample. CDR3 length equals 15 residues. With 3 bases clipped from V and 4 bases from J, the junction kept 2 bases outside the gene matches. Per germline, CDR1 KGHSH and CDR2 LQKENI. These data are taken from a study of beta chain features in type 1 diabetes. On the study more broadly: All samples together contributed 107,917,701 sorted cells for examination. Study results and limitations: Shortening that was moderate but significant affected the TCRB CDR3s of Type 1 diabetes patients in all four CD4+ subsets.

CD45RO/CCR7/CD25/CD127/CD95/CD27 staining was used to isolate CD4+ naive, central memory, regulatory and stem cell-like memory cells by sorting. Over 95% purity was reached by all sorted populations. The authors reverse transcribed all of the isolated RNA, so sequencing captured expressed TCRB transcripts. The protocol was immunoSEQ multiplex PCR, while the TCRdb copy is restricted to in-frame clones and leaves out a portion. In the table there are roughly 150,000 clones, around a tenth of which are singletons. The source material was central memory CD4+ T cells from blood. The origin of this receptor is a man under 40 with type 1 diabetes. The chain carries TRBV18 and TRBJ2-1; TRBD2 agrees at 11 bases. The CDR3, as DNA: TGTGCCAGCTCACCGGGACTAGCGGATTACAATGAGCAGTTCTTC. Encoded protein: CASSPGLADYNEQFF.